The 4 T cell receptor beta chains below all came from one sample that was sequenced in a study of vaccination and CD4 T cells after COVID-19. Researchers used the Oncomine TCR Beta short-read assay to sequence DNA from cultured CD4+ T cells. TCRdb recomputed calls from the PCR reads with MiXCR, one row per CDR3 protein. The sample records 20,000 to 25,000 distinct CDR3 sequences, roughly 50% being singletons. As for time point: late sampling 161 to 241 days after vaccination in a few convalescent patients. Sample treatment: roughly nine-day PBMC culture with coronavirus spike peptide pools or control peptides (ViraFEST assay). These receptors lack a known antigen. The sequenced sample was CD4+ T cells from blood, cultured in vitro, obtained about 7 months after SARS-CoV-2 vaccination. These receptor sequences come from a human donor who had recovered from COVID-19.

This clonotype was seen a few times. The chain employs TRBV6-2 or TRBV6-3 and TRBJ1-2; D is uncertain. The CDR3 length is 10 residues. CDR1 and CDR2 from the germline V gene are MNHEY and SVGEGT. Deletions cut 1 base from V and 14 bases from J, with 8 bases between. CDR3 amino acids: CASSYWWVTF. The DNA for the CDR3 is TGTGCCAGCAGTTACTGGTGGGTTACCTTC.

Only a few counts were recorded for this clonotype. The chain carries TRBV7-3 and TRBJ2-5, with 8 bases aligning to TRBD2. The CDR3 is 13 residues long. Germline V CDR1 and CDR2: SGHTA, FQGTGA. V was pared by 4 bases and J by 5 bases, with 3 bases of the junction left unmatched. The CDR3 protein is CASSSAGDETQYF. CDR3 bases: TGTGCCAGCAGCTCAGCGGGGGATGAGACCCAGTACTTC.

This chain links TRBV2 with TRBJ2-3, with D maybe TRBD2 (5 bases). Germline V lookup: CDR1 SNHLY, CDR2 FYNNEI. The CDR3 has 14 amino acids. Trimming left V 4 bases short and J 5 bases short, with 13 bases between. The CDR3 DNA reads TGTGCCAGCAGTGTTGAGGGAGTGGGAGATACGCAGTATTTT. This codes for CASSVEGVGDTQYF.

The rearrangement joins TRBV7-2 to TRBJ2-2; 8 nucleotides line up with TRBD1. The CDR3 length is 16 residues. V dropped 5 bases and J dropped 0; count of bases not matched to a gene: 5. Germline-derived CDR1 and CDR2 are SGHTA and FQGNSA. The CDR3 DNA reads TGTGCCAGCAGCCTTTACAGGGGGGCGAACACCGGGGAGCTGTTTTTT. This codes for CASSLYRGANTGELFF.